A single sample gave rise to the 27 T cell receptor beta chains below, sequenced in a study of OX40 agonist ivuxolimab in advanced cancers. Profiled with immunoSEQ multiplex PCR; TCRdb holds only in-frame clones, not every one. The sample comprises tens of thousands of clones, approximately 91% of which are singletons, and less than 20% rests with the top ten. The sequenced sample was CD4+ or CD8+ T cells sorted from blood, obtained in a trial of the OX40 agonist ivuxolimab. All receptors derive from an adult with an advanced solid tumor such as melanoma, head and neck, liver or kidney cancer.

This chain uses TRBV4-3 with TRBJ2-3; 7 bases match TRBD2. Trimming took 4 bases from V and 3 from J; bases not matched to a gene: 10. CDR1 and CDR2 from the germline V gene are LGHNA and YSLEER. The CDR3 is 16 amino acids. The CDR3 DNA reads as TGCGCCAGCAGCCCGGGGCTCCCCGGGGGGACAGATACGCAGTATTTT. Amino acids: CASSPGLPGGTDTQYF.

This clone has just one count. The rearrangement links TRBV28 to TRBJ2-7; 9 bases fit TRBD1. The CDR3 covers 13 residues. J was trimmed by 7 bases and V by 8 bases; bases with no gene match: 9. Germline CDR1 and CDR2: MDHEN and SYDVKM. CDR3 region: CASAAGTGPEQYF. CDR3 DNA sequence: TGTGCCAGCGCAGCCGGGACAGGGCCGGAGCAGTACTTC.

The genes are TRBV25-1 and TRBJ1-3, with D maybe TRBD1 (5 bases). This CDR3 has 16 amino acids. Trimming stripped 3 bases from V and 0 bases from J, with 12 bases between. From germline, CDR1 is MGHDK and CDR2 SYGVNS. CDR3 nucleotide sequence: TGTGCCAGCAGTGAGGGGCACCTCTTCTCTGGAAACACCATATATTTT. Protein: CASSEGHLFSGNTIYF.

V is TRBV5-4 and J is TRBJ2-5, with TRBD2 identical over 8 bases. Per the germline V gene, CDR1 is SGHNT and CDR2 is YYREEE (reference sequence). The V gene end was trimmed by 4 bases and the J gene end by 1 base; junction bases not matched to a gene: 12. This CDR3 comprises 17 residues. DNA for the CDR3: TGTGCCAGCAGCGGTAGGGTTAGCGGGGCGCTCCAAGAGACCCAGTACTTC. This encodes CASSGRVSGALQETQYF.

This sequence joins TRBV2 and TRBJ2-2; tentative D call: TRBD2 (6 bases). The CDR3 is 12 residues long. Germline CDR1 is SNHLY and CDR2 is FYNNEI. Trimming cost V 8 bases and J 5 bases, with 9 bases left between them. CDR3 in DNA: TGTGCCAGCGAGGAGGGTACCGGGGAGCTGTTTTTT. Translating gives CASEEGTGELFF.

DNA of the CDR3: TGTGCCAGCAGCGCTCTAGGACAGGCCATCCCCTCTGGGGCCAACGTCCTGACTTTC. Translating gives CASSALGQAIPSGANVLTF. The chain uses TRBV9 and TRBJ2-6, with TRBD1 identical over 7 bases. Germline CDR1 reads SGDLS; CDR2 reads YYNGEE. Trimming removed 3 bases from V and 0 bases from J; junction bases left unmatched: 12. CDR3 length: 19 residues. Supplemented by reference TRBV9 and TRBJ2-6, the full variable domain reads DSGVTQTPKHLITATGQRVTLRCSPRSGDLSVYWYQQSLDQGLQFLIQYYNGEERAKGNILERFSAQQFPDLHSELNLSSLELGDSALYFCASSALGQAIPSGANVLTFGAGSRLTVL.

CDR3 region: CASSLGPEQYV. The CDR3 DNA sequence: TGTGCCAGCAGCTTAGGTCCCGAGCAGTACGTC. V is TRBV7-9 and J is TRBJ2-7; no firm D call. The CDR3 covers 11 residues. The germline V and J ends were trimmed by 1 base and 6 bases, with 4 bases remaining between them. Looked up from germline, CDR1 is SEHNR and CDR2 is FQNEAQ (reference sequence).

The chain couples TRBV28 to TRBJ1-5; TRBD1 aligns across 8 bases. V trimming: 3 bases; J trimming: 7 bases; junction bases outside the gene matches: 2. This CDR3 spans 13 amino acids. Germline lookup yields CDR1 MDHEN and CDR2 SYDVKM. Here the CDR3 DNA reads TGTGCCAGCAGTTTGGACAGGGACCAGCCCCAGCATTTT. It specifies CASSLDRDQPQHF.

This chain connects TRBV2 to TRBJ2-3, with TRBD2 matching 13 bases. The junction had 4 bases not matched to a gene; V was cut back by 5 bases and J by 5 bases. CDR1 and CDR2 from the germline V gene are SNHLY and FYNNEI. This CDR3 spans 15 amino acids. CDR3 bases: TGTGCCAGCAGTCCGACTAGCGGGGGGATAGATACGCAGTATTTT. As protein: CASSPTSGGIDTQYF.

This clone rates as medium-sized. This chain connects TRBV5-1 to TRBJ2-3; D unresolved. Trimming cost V 6 bases and J 6 bases, with 8 bases left between them. Germline CDR1 reads SGHRS; CDR2 reads YFSETQ. The CDR3 is made up of 11 amino acids. In nucleotides, the CDR3 is TGCGCCAGCACGAGGACGGATACGCAGTATTTT. It translates to CASTRTDTQYF.

The J gene is TRBJ1-6, the V gene TRBV18; 7 nucleotides match TRBD1. The V gene end was trimmed by 3 bases and the J gene end by 7 bases; junction bases not matched to a gene: 3. Germline-derived CDR1 and CDR2 are KGHSH and LQKENI. The CDR3 extends over 14 amino acids. CDR3 in DNA: TGTGCCAGCTCACCGGGGACAGTCAATTCACCCCTCCACTTT. This sequence encodes CASSPGTVNSPLHF.

The chain recombines TRBV7-2 with TRBJ2-2; 8 bases are shared with TRBD1. CDR3 length equals 14 residues. CDR1 SGHTA and CDR2 FQGNSA come from the germline V gene. J lost 7 bases, V lost 5 bases, and 6 bases had no gene match. The CDR3 reads CASSPGGGGGELFF. The CDR3 coding sequence is TGTGCCAGCAGCCCAGGGGGCGGTGGCGGGGAGCTGTTTTTT.

The rearrangement joins TRBV6-5 to TRBJ2-7; TRBD1 might be the D (6 bases). There are 13 residues in the CDR3. CDR1 is MNHEY and CDR2 is SVGAGI in the germline V gene. With 4 bases removed from V and 6 bases from J, the gap between germline ends came to 13 bases. DNA of the CDR3: TGTGCCAGCAGTTTGGGGGCAAGGAGCGAGCAGTACTTC. Translated, it gives CASSLGARSEQYF.

The chain recombines TRBV18 with TRBJ2-3, with TRBD1 identical over 10 bases. The CDR3 is made up of 16 amino acids. The V segment lost 6 bases and the J segment 3 bases; nucleotides outside the gene matches: 9. Germline values: CDR1 KGHSH, CDR2 LQKENI. In DNA, the CDR3 is TGTGCCAGCTCTACCACGGACAGGGGGGTAACAGATACGCAGTATTTT. Translated, it gives CASSTTDRGVTDTQYF.

The V and J genes are TRBV11-2 and TRBJ2-1; TRBD2 matches 10 bases. With V trimmed by 2 bases and J by 4 bases, 5 bases remained unmatched. CDR3 length equals 16 residues. From germline, CDR1 is SGHAT and CDR2 FQNNGV. CDR3 in amino acids: CASSLSLAGEYNEQFF. CDR3 coding DNA: TGTGCCAGCAGCTTAAGCCTAGCGGGGGAGTACAATGAGCAGTTCTTC.

The CDR3, as DNA: TGTGCCAGCAGCCCCCGGGACAGGGGAAGAATTCCGCCAGATACGCAGTATTTT. Translation gives CASSPRDRGRIPPDTQYF. The chain combines TRBV9 with TRBJ2-3, with 10 bases aligning to TRBD1. J lost 4 bases, V lost 4 bases, and 15 bases had no gene match. This CDR3 contains 18 residues. CDR1 and CDR2 from the germline V gene are SGDLS and YYNGEE.

The chain combines TRBV27 with TRBJ2-6, with 7 bases fitting TRBD1. V was pared by 6 bases and J by 0 bases, with 11 bases of the junction left unmatched. CDR1 is MNHEY and CDR2 is SMNVEV in the germline V gene (reference sequence). The CDR3 extends over 18 amino acids. The CDR3 DNA sequence: TGTGCCAGCAGCCCAGGGGGAAAAGGAGTCTCTGGGGCCAACGTCCTGACTTTC. Translation gives CASSPGGKGVSGANVLTF.

V gene TRBV30 combines with J gene TRBJ1-1; D not certain. Between the trimmed V and J ends, which lost 0 bases and 1 base, there was a span of 12 bases. The CDR3 spans 15 residues. Germline CDR1 and CDR2: GTSNPN and SVGIG (reference sequence). CDR3 sequence (DNA): TGTGCCTGGAGTGTAATTTCTCAGGCGAACACTGAAGCTTTCTTT. It is translated as CAWSVISQANTEAFF. The whole variable domain, remainder taken from reference TRBV30 and TRBJ1-1, is SQTIHQWPATLVQPVGSPLSLECTVEGTSNPNLYWYRQAAGRGLQLLFYSVGIGQISSEVPQNLSASRPQDRQFILSSKKLLLSDSGFYLCAWSVISQANTEAFFGQGTRLTVV.

The chain carries TRBV19 and TRBJ1-1; no clear D gene. The germline gives CDR1 LNHDA, CDR2 SQIVND (reference sequence). This CDR3 has 12 residues. V gave up 5 bases and J gave up 1 base, with 5 bases separating them. CDR3: CASSFANTEAFF. CDR3 in DNA: TGTGCCAGTAGTTTTGCGAACACTGAAGCTTTCTTT.

CDR3 bases: TGTGCCAGTACCCGTACCCAATGGGTAGGCACTGAAGCTTTCTTT. It is translated as CASTRTQWVGTEAFF. This rearrangement joins TRBV19 to TRBJ1-1; D unclear. V lost 7 bases and J 4 bases, leaving 19 bases between the germline ends. Germline V gene lookup returns CDR1 LNHDA and CDR2 SQIVND (reference sequence). The CDR3 is 15 residues long.

The J gene is TRBJ1-1, the V gene TRBV6-1; D remains ambiguous. Germline values: CDR1 MNHNS, CDR2 SASEGT. This CDR3 has 13 residues. Deletions cut 2 bases from V and 0 bases from J, with 4 bases between. The CDR3 spells CASSEWVNTEAFF. CDR3 sequence (DNA): TGTGCCAGCAGTGAATGGGTGAACACTGAAGCTTTCTTT.

The V call is TRBV5-8, the J call TRBJ2-3, with D possibly being TRBD1 or TRBD2 (5 bases each). Per germline, CDR1 SGHTS and CDR2 YDEGEE. This CDR3 has 14 residues. Trimming pared 2 bases from V and 4 bases from J, leaving 11 bases between. The CDR3 DNA reads as TGTGCCAGCAGCTTTCGGGGCCCGGCAGATACGCAGTATTTT. Encoded protein: CASSFRGPADTQYF.

J is TRBJ2-1 and V is TRBV9; either TRBD1 or TRBD2 may fit D (5 bases each). The germline V gene has CDR1 SGDLS and CDR2 YYNGEE. V shed 0 bases and J shed 7 bases, with 8 bases lying between them. This CDR3 has 13 residues. CDR3 coding DNA: TGTGCCAGCAGCGTAGGAGGGGAAAATGAGCAGTTCTTC. As protein: CASSVGGENEQFF.

V and J are TRBV11-2 and TRBJ2-2, with 9 bases aligning to TRBD1. With V trimmed by 4 bases and J by 1 base, 7 bases remained unmatched. Germline lookup yields CDR1 SGHAT and CDR2 FQNNGV. The CDR3 extends over 17 amino acids. The CDR3 bases are TGTGCCAGCAGCTCCGCCGGGACAGGGAAGAACACCGGGGAGCTGTTTTTT. It codes for CASSSAGTGKNTGELFF.

The CDR3 region is CSGNLGDYGYTF. CDR3 DNA: TGCAGCGGAAACCTAGGGGACTATGGCTACACCTTC. V is TRBV29-1 and J is TRBJ1-2, with D possibly matching TRBD1 (5 bases). V lost 7 bases, J lost 3 bases, and 12 bases lay in between. From germline, CDR1 is SQVTM and CDR2 ANQGSEA. This CDR3 has 12 residues. Combining the CDR3 with reference TRBV29-1 and TRBJ1-2 gives the whole variable domain SAVISQKPSRDICQRGTSLTIQCQVDSQVTMMFWYRQQPGQSLTLIATANQGSEATYESGFVIDKFPISRPNLTFSTLTVSNMSPEDSSIYLCSGNLGDYGYTFGSGTRLTVV.

Worth noting for this clone: Relative to the germline gene, one junction end is altered; a read error may explain this. This sequence joins TRBV4-3 and TRBJ2-1; D might be TRBD2 (6 bases). This CDR3 region has 15 residues. CDR1 is LGHNA, CDR2 YSLEER, per germline. This CDR3 is CASSQGMTGRNEQFF. CDR3 DNA: TGCGCCAGCAGTCAAGGGATGACGGGGAGGAATGAGCAGTTCTTC.

The V call is TRBV7-2, the J call TRBJ2-7; D is undetermined. V shed 2 bases and J shed 1 base, with 6 bases lying between them. The CDR3 contains 13 residues. CDR1 and CDR2 (germline): SGHTA, FQGNSA. The CDR3 protein is CASSLNWSYEQYV. The DNA of the CDR3 is TGTGCCAGCAGCTTAAATTGGTCCTACGAGCAGTACGTC.